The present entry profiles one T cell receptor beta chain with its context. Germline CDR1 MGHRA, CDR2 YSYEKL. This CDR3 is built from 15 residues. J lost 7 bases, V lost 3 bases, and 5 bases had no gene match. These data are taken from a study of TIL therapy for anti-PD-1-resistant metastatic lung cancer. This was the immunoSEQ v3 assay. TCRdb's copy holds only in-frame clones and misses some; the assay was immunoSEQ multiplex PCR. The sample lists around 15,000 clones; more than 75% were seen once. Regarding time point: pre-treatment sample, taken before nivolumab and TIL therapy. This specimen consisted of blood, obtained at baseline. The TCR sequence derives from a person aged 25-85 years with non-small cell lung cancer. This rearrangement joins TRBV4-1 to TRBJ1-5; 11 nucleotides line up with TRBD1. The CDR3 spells CASSHRTGGEQPQHF. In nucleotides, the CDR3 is TGCGCCAGCAGCCACAGGACAGGGGGCGAACAGCCCCAGCATTTT.